A single T cell receptor beta chain is shown here with its context. What antigen it recognizes has not been identified. No clone much larger than this one lies a single base away; base qualities are absent. From each donor, a single peripheral blood sample of 100 to 150 mL on average was drawn into heparinised tubes. Naive, central memory, regulatory and stem cell-like memory CD4+ T cells were sorted on a BD FACSAria II using a panel including CD45RO, CCR7, CD25, CD127, CD95 and CD27. All sorted populations exceeded 95% purity. PBMCs were isolated right away by Lymphoprep density gradient centrifugation and were stained directly, without culture. Samples were stained and sorted in pairs, with one healthy donor and one patient per experiment, so that batch effects were minimized. This entry belongs to a study of beta chain features in type 1 diabetes (dated 2018 in TCRdb). Describing the broader study: Mean age, gender distribution, total cell number and subset yield were not different between patients and healthy donors. The study compared the TCRB repertoires of sorted circulating CD4+ T cell subsets in recently diagnosed type 1 diabetes patients with those in matched healthy donors. Whereas all 28 donors provided naive and central memory subsets, regulatory and stem cell-like memory subsets were isolated from just 8 patients and roughly eight healthy donors. A total of about 110,000,000 sorted cells were examined across all samples, and a strong correlation was observed between cell number per subset and RNA yield.

The entire amount of isolated RNA was reverse transcribed using the High Capacity cDNA Reverse Transcription Kit, so the sequenced TCRB transcripts were expressed ones. Deep immunoSEQ sequencing was performed on naive, central memory and regulatory T cell samples, with an average of around 3.4 million total reads per sample. Sorted cells were lysed in RLT buffer and RNA was extracted with DNase-treated RNeasy Micro or Mini kits, depending on cell number. Each cell subset was processed on its own to prevent cross-contamination, while patient and healthy donor samples were processed together. The immunoSEQ multiplex PCR was used to amplify TCRB sequences from cDNA, yielding 87-bp fragments that span the CDR3 region. Amplicons were sequenced on the Illumina HiSeq platform. For the original study's pipeline: PCR bias was computationally corrected using synthetic template baselines, reads within Hamming distance 2 were collapsed, and singletons that could not be merged were discarded. By aligning reads against IMGT, V, D and J genes, CDR3 length, and insertions or deletions at six rearrangement sites were assigned. Within each subset, clonotype counts were normalized to sorted cell number, after which true diversity and Gini coefficients were computed with the tcR R package. Repertoire sharing was quantified using the overlap coefficient calculated on TCRB nucleotide sequences. As a proxy for the pre-selection repertoire, out-of-frame TCRB sequences from naive cells were analyzed. As stored in TCRdb, this immuneACCESS dataset retains in-frame rearrangements with V and J assigned. A fraction of the clones does not appear; measured against another copy, unresolved V genes explain less than half of the discrepancy, and the remainder lacks a known reason. The V and J calls and clone size were taken over from that table, and D and trimming were inferred from the DNA. Within this sample are 900,000 or so clones, with 15% to 20% of them counted one time only. The ten largest account for about 0.02% of the sample.

Study-wide conclusions, independent of this receptor: PCR may preferentially amplify shorter templates, but because patient and control samples were amplified and corrected together, any resulting skew would affect both groups equally. Because the HLA sub-analyses included only small numbers of individuals, any influence of HLA type on TCRB rearrangement was left unresolved. Because cDNA rather than genomic DNA was sequenced, highly expressing activated cells could have been over-represented, although no difference in activation and CD3 levels was found between groups. The naive, central memory and regulatory TCRB repertoires appeared to resemble one another more closely among patients than among healthy donors. Patients with type 1 diabetes made fewer insertions and deleted more nucleotides at VDJ recombination sites, implying thymic rearrangement abnormalities. In all four CD4+ subsets, TCRB CDR3 length was moderately but significantly shorter in type 1 diabetes patients.

Including the terminal cysteine and phenylalanine, the CDR3 comprises 15 residues. The entry retains the CDR3 DNA only, 45 bases that are in frame from base 1. Trimming costs V 3 bases and J 8 bases, and their ends lie 19 bases apart. Sequences SGDLS (CDR1) and YYNGEE (CDR2) are obtained from the germline V gene. Sequencing was carried out using naive CD4+ T cells from blood. The cell subset or site label, as the study defines it: true naive CD4+ T cells. This chain joins TRBV9 to TRBJ2-3; the D gene is perhaps TRBD2, from 5 matching bases. The clonotype comes from a woman aged 18-30 years in good health. The sequence in DNA is TGTGCCAGCAGCGCAGGCCCGGGATCGGTGGGTACGCAGTATTTT. It translates to CASSAGPGSVGTQYF.